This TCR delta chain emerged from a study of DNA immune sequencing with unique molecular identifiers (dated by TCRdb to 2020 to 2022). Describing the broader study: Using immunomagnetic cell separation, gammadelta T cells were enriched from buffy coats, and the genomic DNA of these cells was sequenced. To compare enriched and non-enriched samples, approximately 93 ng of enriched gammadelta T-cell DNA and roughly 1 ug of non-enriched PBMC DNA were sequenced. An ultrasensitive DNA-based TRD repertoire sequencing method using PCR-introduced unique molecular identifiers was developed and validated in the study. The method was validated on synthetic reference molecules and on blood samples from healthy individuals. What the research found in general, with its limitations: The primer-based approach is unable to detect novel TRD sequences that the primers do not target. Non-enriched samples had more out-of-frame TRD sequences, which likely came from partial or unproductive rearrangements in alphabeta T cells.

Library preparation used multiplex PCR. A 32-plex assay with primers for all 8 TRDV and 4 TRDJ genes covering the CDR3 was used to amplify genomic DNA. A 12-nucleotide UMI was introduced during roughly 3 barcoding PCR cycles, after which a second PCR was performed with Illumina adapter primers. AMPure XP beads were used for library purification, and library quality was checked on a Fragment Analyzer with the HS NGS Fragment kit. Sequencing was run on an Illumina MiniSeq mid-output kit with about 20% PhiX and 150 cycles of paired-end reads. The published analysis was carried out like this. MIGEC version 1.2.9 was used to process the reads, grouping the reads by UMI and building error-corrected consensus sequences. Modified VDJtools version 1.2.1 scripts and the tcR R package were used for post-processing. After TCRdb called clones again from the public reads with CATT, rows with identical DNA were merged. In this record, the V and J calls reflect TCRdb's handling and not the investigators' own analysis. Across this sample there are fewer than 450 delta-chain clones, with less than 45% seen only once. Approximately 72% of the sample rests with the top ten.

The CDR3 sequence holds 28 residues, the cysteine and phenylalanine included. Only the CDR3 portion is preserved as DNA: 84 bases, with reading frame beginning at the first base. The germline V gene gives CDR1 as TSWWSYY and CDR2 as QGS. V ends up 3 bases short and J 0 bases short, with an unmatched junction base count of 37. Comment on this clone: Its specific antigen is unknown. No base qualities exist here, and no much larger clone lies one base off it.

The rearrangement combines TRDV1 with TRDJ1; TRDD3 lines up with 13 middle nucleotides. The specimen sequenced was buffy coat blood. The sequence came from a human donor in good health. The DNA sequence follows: TGTGCTCTTGGGGACCTTGGCCCTATGCACTTTCTCCAAGTCCCGTACTGGGGGATACGCGTATACACCGATAAACTCATCTTT. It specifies CALGDLGPMHFLQVPYWGIRVYTDKLIF.